This is a list of T cell receptor beta chains from one sample in a study of blood T cell repertoires in COVID-19. Repertoires were generated with immunoSEQ multiplex PCR, while TCRdb's copy carries only in-frame clones and drops some. Of some 270,000 clones detected, approximately 92% appear once; the ten largest clones hold roughly 4.5%. What was sequenced was peripheral blood. Receptor source: a middle-aged woman who had recovered from COVID-19. Each CDR3 is given with its conserved first and last residue. The D gene is left open where the match is weak.

J	D	V	CDR3
TRBJ2-3	-	TRBV6-5	CASSYPGTDTQYF
TRBJ2-5	TRBD1	TRBV5-6	CASSGPRQGAWETQYF
TRBJ1-2	TRBD1	TRBV19	CASSSRGTGGHTYGYTF
TRBJ2-7	-	TRBV28	CASSLEGALGYEQYF
TRBJ1-1	TRBD1	TRBV27	CASSLTTRGYSTEAFF
TRBJ2-2	-	TRBV11-2	CASSLRGTGELFF
TRBJ1-4	-	TRBV6-6	CASSPSVLIKEKLFF
TRBJ1-1	-	TRBV21-1	CASSGRGLHLMNTEAFF
TRBJ2-2	TRBD2	TRBV7-9	CASSLVGGSGTTGELFF
TRBJ2-1	TRBD2	TRBV10-2	CASSLHASGNSYNEQFF
TRBJ2-1	-	TRBV7-9	CASSRFSGSYNEQFF
TRBJ2-6	TRBD1	TRBV10-3	CAISGLDRTAGANVLTF
TRBJ1-1	-	TRBV13	CASSSDQVGLGSTEAFF
TRBJ2-5	TRBD2	TRBV10-3	CAISESIAGGQETQYF
TRBJ2-5	-	TRBV3-1/TRBV3-2	CASSQSSGQETQYF
TRBJ1-4	-	TRBV30	CAWSVEAVEKLFF
TRBJ1-2	-	TRBV5-6	CASRREAYGYTF
TRBJ2-1	TRBD2	TRBV6-5	CASSFGTSGSYEQFF
TRBJ2-1	-	TRBV5-4	CASSLGGTGHYNEQFF
TRBJ1-4	-	TRBV2	CASFGYEKLFF
TRBJ2-1	TRBD2	TRBV15	CATSRVADIAGRGFF
TRBJ1-1	-	TRBV30	CAWRAYTEAFF
TRBJ1-3	-	TRBV9	CASSDRVENTIYF
TRBJ1-2	TRBD1	TRBV19	CASSPRVWGTDGYTF
TRBJ2-3	TRBD2	TRBV5-1	CASSRVAGGPTDTQYF
TRBJ1-1	-	TRBV30	CAGKGGVEDTEAFF
TRBJ1-2	TRBD1	TRBV2	CASSPPPGQGTGGYTF
TRBJ2-1	-	TRBV9	CASSSQVMSYNEQFF
TRBJ1-1	-	TRBV30	CAWSVFRGNTEAFF
TRBJ2-2	TRBD1	TRBV6-1	CASSVFGTGANTGELFF
TRBJ1-6	-	TRBV4-3	CASSQDLGGRNSPLHF
TRBJ2-2	-	TRBV5-1	CASERGTGELFF
TRBJ2-3	TRBD2	TRBV5-1	CASSPSSGGANTQYF
TRBJ1-4	-	TRBV9	CASSVEGGLNEKLFF
TRBJ2-1	TRBD2	TRBV3-1/TRBV3-2	CASVSGSRNEQFF
TRBJ2-5	-	TRBV5-4	CASSFQGSQETQYF
TRBJ1-3	TRBD1	TRBV3-1/TRBV3-2	CASSLPGQGDSGNTIYF
TRBJ1-1	-	TRBV9	CASSPGGSHHPNTEAFF
TRBJ2-1	TRBD2	TRBV3-1/TRBV3-2	CASSQGLAVHNEQFF
TRBJ2-5	TRBD1	TRBV19	CATGQGETQYF
TRBJ1-4	TRBD1	TRBV13	CASSPGQGNLNEKLFF
TRBJ1-4	-	TRBV2	CASSLRGEKLFF
TRBJ2-1	TRBD1	TRBV29-1	CSVHGQGQFF